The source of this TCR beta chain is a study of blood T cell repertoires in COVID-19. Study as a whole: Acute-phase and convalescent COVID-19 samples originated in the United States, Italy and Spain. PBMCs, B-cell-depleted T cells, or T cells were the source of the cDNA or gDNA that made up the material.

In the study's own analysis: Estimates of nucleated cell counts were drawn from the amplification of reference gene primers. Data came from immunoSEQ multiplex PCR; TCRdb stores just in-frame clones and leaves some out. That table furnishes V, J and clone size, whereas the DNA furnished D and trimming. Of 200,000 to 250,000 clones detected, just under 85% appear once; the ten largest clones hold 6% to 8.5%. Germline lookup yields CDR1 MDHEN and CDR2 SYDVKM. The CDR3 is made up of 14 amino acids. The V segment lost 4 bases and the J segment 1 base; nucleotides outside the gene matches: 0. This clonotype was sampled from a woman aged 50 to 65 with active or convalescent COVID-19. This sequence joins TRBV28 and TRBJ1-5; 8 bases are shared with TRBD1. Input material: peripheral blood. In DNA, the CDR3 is TGTGCCAGCAGTTACAGGGGGAGCAATCAGCCCCAGCATTTT. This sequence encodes CASSYRGSNQPQHF. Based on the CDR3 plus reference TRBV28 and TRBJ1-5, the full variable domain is DVKVTQSSRYLVKRTGEKVFLECVQDMDHENMFWYRQDPGLGLRLIYFSYDVKMKEKGDIPEGYSVSREKKERFSLILESASTNQTSMYLCASSYRGSNQPQHFGDGTRLSIL.